Sequencing of this T cell receptor beta chain was carried out in a study of T cell repertoires in cytomegalovirus infection. Across the whole study: CMV epitopes that were recently identified and HLA-C-restricted were used alongside well-studied HLA-B-restricted ones. Through public TCR beta signatures, both CMV infection and matching HLA type were indicated.

TCRdb itself ran the reads through MiXCR, one entry per CDR3 protein. Of approximately 65,000 distinct CDR3 sequences in the sample, 20% to 25% were seen once. This clonotype has at least ten counts. Its antigen is undetermined. Trimming took off 3 bases at V and 6 bases at J, with 14 bases between the two ends. CDR3 size: 14 residues. The sample in question was CD8+ T cells from cultured PBMCs, obtained from culture after CMV antigen stimulation. This receptor was taken from a human donor in good health (CMV status not recorded). Some clones in this sample may be carry-over from other donors' samples. The chain joins TRBV12-3 or TRBV12-4 to TRBJ1-1; D is ambiguous. The CDR3 DNA is TGTGCCAGCAGTTTGAGGCACACTAATTCTGAAGCTTTCTTT. Translated: CASSLRHTNSEAFF.